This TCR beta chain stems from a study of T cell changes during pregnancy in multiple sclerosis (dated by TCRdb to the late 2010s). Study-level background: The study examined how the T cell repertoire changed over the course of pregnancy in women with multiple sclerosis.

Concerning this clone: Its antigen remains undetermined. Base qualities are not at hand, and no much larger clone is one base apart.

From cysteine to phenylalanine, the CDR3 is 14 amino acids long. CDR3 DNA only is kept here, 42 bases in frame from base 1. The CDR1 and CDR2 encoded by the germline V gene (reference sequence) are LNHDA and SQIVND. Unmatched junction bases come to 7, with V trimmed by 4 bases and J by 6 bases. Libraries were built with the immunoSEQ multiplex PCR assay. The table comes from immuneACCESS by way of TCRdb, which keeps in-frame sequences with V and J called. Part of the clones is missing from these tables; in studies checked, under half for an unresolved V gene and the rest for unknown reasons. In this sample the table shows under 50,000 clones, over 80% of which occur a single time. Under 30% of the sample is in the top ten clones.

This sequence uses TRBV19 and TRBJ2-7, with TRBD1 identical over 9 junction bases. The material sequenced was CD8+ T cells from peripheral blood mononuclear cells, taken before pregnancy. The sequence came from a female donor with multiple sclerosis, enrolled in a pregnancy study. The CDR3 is CASSTRDRDSEQYF. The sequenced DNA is TGTGCCAGTAGTACGCGGGACAGGGACTCCGAGCAGTACTTC.